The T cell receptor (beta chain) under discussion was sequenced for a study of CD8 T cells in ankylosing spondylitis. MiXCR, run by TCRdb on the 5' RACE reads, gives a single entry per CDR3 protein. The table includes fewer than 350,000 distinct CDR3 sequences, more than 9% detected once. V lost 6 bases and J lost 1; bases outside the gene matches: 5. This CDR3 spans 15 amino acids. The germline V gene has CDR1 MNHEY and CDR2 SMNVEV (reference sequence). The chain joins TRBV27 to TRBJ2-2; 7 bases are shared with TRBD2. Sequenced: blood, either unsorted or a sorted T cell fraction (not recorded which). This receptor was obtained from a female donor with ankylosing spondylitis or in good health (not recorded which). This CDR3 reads CASSPSGVNTGELFF. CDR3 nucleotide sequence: TGTGCCAGCAGCCCTAGCGGAGTGAACACCGGGGAGCTGTTTTTT.